Listed here are 27 T cell receptor beta chains from one sample, sequenced in a study of T cells in narcolepsy. Assay: immunoSEQ multiplex PCR; the TCRdb copy retains only in-frame clones and omits some. The sample records roughly 30,000 clones, over 70% being singletons. Sequences were obtained from memory (CD45RA-) CD4+ T cells from blood. The receptors were sampled from a human donor in good health.

This CDR3 reads CASSEDPSGIYEQYF. The CDR3 DNA is TGTGCCAGCAGTGAAGATCCTAGCGGGATCTACGAGCAGTACTTC. The V gene is TRBV6-1, the J gene TRBJ2-7, with 9 bases lining up with TRBD2. V lost 1 base, J lost 3 bases, and 4 bases stayed unmatched. There are 15 residues in the CDR3. The germline CDR1 and CDR2 sequences are MNHNS and SASEGT.

The chain couples TRBV11-3 to TRBJ2-1; 12 bases map to TRBD2. CDR1 SGHNT and CDR2 YENEEA come from the germline V gene. The CDR3 totals 15 residues. The J segment lost 5 bases and the V segment lost 5 bases, leaving 4 bases of the junction unmatched. Written as DNA, the CDR3 is TGTGCCAGCAGCCCGGGGACTAGCGGGCACAATGAGCAGTTCTTC. Translated, it gives CASSPGTSGHNEQFF.

The gene calls are TRBV28 and TRBJ1-4; 10 positions agree with TRBD1. J gave up 0 bases and V 4 bases, and 11 bases lay outside the gene matches. Germline CDR1 is MDHEN and CDR2 is SYDVKM. The CDR3 covers 19 residues. The CDR3 here is CASSSNPGQGTSTNEKLFF. In DNA form, the CDR3 reads TGTGCCAGCAGTTCTAACCCGGGACAGGGGACCTCAACTAATGAAAAACTGTTTTTT.

This clone showed up just once. This chain joins TRBV19 and TRBJ2-1; D call uncertain. Germline V CDR1 and CDR2: LNHDA, SQIVND (reference sequence). Trimming took off 2 bases at V and 4 bases at J, with 6 bases between the two ends. The length of the CDR3 is 13 residues. The chain's CDR3 is CASSISAYNEQFF. CDR3 nucleotides: TGTGCCAGTAGTATATCTGCGTACAATGAGCAGTTCTTC.

V gene TRBV30 combines with J gene TRBJ2-4; the D is unclear. CDR1 and CDR2 from the germline V gene are GTSNPN and SVGIG (reference sequence). This CDR3 is 13 amino acids long. The germline V and J ends were trimmed by 3 bases and 1 base, with 7 bases remaining between them. The CDR3 sequence is CAWSSLAKNIQYF. DNA of the CDR3: TGTGCCTGGAGCTCACTTGCCAAAAACATTCAGTACTTC.

CDR3 bases: TGTGCCAGCAGTTTGTTTCGGGGTACCAATCAGCCCCAGCATTTT. This sequence encodes CASSLFRGTNQPQHF. V usage is TRBV27 and J usage is TRBJ1-5; D unclear. Trimming cost V 3 bases and J 3 bases, with 12 bases left between them. The CDR3 covers 15 residues. The V gene's germline CDR1 is MNHEY and CDR2 SMNVEV (reference sequence).

The CDR3 DNA reads as TGTGCCAGTAGGAATGGTGAGACCCAGTACTTC. Residues: CASRNGETQYF. V gene TRBV19 combines with J gene TRBJ2-5, with no clear D. Germline values: CDR1 LNHDA, CDR2 SQIVND (reference sequence). This CDR3 has 11 amino acids. Trimming pared 6 bases from V and 5 bases from J, leaving 7 bases between.

This clone turned up a few times. The chain has TRBV11-3 and TRBJ2-1, with TRBD2 matching 10 bases. The CDR3 totals 16 residues. The germline gives CDR1 SGHNT, CDR2 YENEEA. Trimming removed 4 bases from V and 4 bases from J; junction bases left unmatched: 7. CDR3 region: CASSYRAGGIYNEQFF. As DNA, the CDR3 is TGTGCCAGCAGCTACCGAGCGGGAGGGATATACAATGAGCAGTTCTTC.

A single count supports this clone. The chain joins TRBV6-4 to TRBJ1-6, with a tentative D call TRBD1 (6 bases). V was cut by 4 bases and J by 6 bases, with 10 bases left in between. Germline V gene sequence: CDR1 MRHNA, CDR2 SNTAGT. The CDR3 sequence is 14 residues long. The CDR3 bases are TGTGCCAGCAGTGTAGGGGGACTTAATTCACCCCTCCACTTT. It codes for CASSVGGLNSPLHF.

This rearrangement joins TRBV5-4 to TRBJ2-7; D call uncertain. V lost 4 bases and J 3 bases, leaving 11 bases between the germline ends. The CDR3 totals 13 residues. CDR1 SGHNT and CDR2 YYREEE come from the germline V gene (reference sequence). The CDR3 region has the DNA TGTGCCAGCAGCAACCCACAGCTCTACGAGCAGTACTTC. Its translation is CASSNPQLYEQYF.

The V call is TRBV5-1, the J call TRBJ1-5; D remains unclear. CDR1 is SGHRS and CDR2 is YFSETQ in the germline V gene. The ends were cut back, 0 bases at V and 4 bases at J, with 11 bases in the middle. The CDR3 spans 15 residues. For the CDR3, the DNA is TGCGCCAGCAGCTTGGATGGGCAGCCAAATCAGCCCCAGCATTTT. It is translated as CASSLDGQPNQPQHF.

The rearrangement joins TRBV5-1 to TRBJ2-7, with 7 bases fitting TRBD1. After removal of 4 bases from V and 5 bases from J, the junction contained 6 bases not matched to a gene. Per germline, CDR1 SGHRS and CDR2 YFSETQ. The CDR3 contains 13 residues. The CDR3 DNA reads TGCGCCAGCAGCCAAACAGGGGTGGACGAGCAGTACTTC. Translated, it gives CASSQTGVDEQYF.

This clone was recorded a few times. The chain links TRBV23-1 to TRBJ2-7; tentative D call: TRBD1 (6 bases). TRBV23-1 is designated an ORF whose function remains uncertain. V lost 7 bases, J lost 2 bases, and 24 bases lay in between. This CDR3 region has 17 residues. CDR3 in DNA: TGCGCCAGCACAGGTAGAACGAAAACAGGGATCCCCTACGAGCAGTACTTC. As protein: CASTGRTKTGIPYEQYF.

V is TRBV6-1 and J is TRBJ2-7, with D unresolved. The CDR3 contains 10 residues. Trimming stripped 8 bases from V and 3 bases from J, with 5 bases between. Germline V gene lookup returns CDR1 MNHNS and CDR2 SASEGT. The CDR3 protein is CASANYEQYF. In nucleotides, the CDR3 is TGTGCCAGCGCTAACTACGAGCAGTACTTC.

There are a few counts of this clone. The chain employs TRBV7-9 and TRBJ2-3, with 12 bases identical to TRBD2. Germline V gene sequence: CDR1 SEHNR, CDR2 FQNEAQ (reference sequence). The CDR3 runs to 17 residues. V was clipped by 3 bases and J by 0 bases; unmatched bases: 4. The CDR3 loop reads CASSLAGTSGSTDTQYF. CDR3 nucleotides: TGTGCCAGCAGCTTGGCCGGGACTAGCGGGAGCACAGATACGCAGTATTTT.

This clone was counted a few times. The chain links TRBV6-1 to TRBJ2-5; 8 bases agree with TRBD2. The end of the DNA aligns better with TRBJ2-7, so the J call may be wrong. CDR3 size: 14 residues. The V gene's germline CDR1 is MNHNS and CDR2 SASEGT. This chain's CDR3 is CASIAAGVRYEQYF. The CDR3 nucleotides are TGTGCCAGCATTGCAGCGGGAGTTCGCTACGAGCAGTACTTC.

This clone was observed a handful of times. The chain is built from TRBV6-1 and TRBJ1-4; TRBD1 aligns across 7 bases. The CDR3 covers 15 residues. The J segment lost 6 bases and the V segment lost 8 bases, leaving 12 bases of the junction unmatched. Germline CDR1 and CDR2: MNHNS and SASEGT. The CDR3 bases are TGTGCCAGCGGGGTGACAGGGACGGGAGATGAAAAACTGTTTTTT. This translates into CASGVTGTGDEKLFF.

Comment on this clone: One end of the junction varies from germline; a read error may be responsible. This sample also contains other DNA sequences that code for the same CDR3. The chain recombines TRBV15 with TRBJ1-5, with no clear D. The CDR3 totals 15 residues. CDR1 is LNHNV and CDR2 is YYDKDF in the germline V gene (reference sequence). CDR3 coding DNA: TGCGCCACCAGCAGACAAGGATTTAGCAATCAGCCCCAGCATTTT. It encodes CATSRQGFSNQPQHF.

The V call is TRBV14, the J call TRBJ2-7; D is unresolved. Per germline, CDR1 SGHDN and CDR2 FVKESK. The CDR3 sequence is 13 residues long. The germline V and J ends were trimmed by 0 bases and 4 bases, with 7 bases remaining between them. CDR3: CASSQDSVYEQYF. In DNA, the CDR3 is TGTGCCAGCAGCCAAGACTCGGTGTACGAGCAGTACTTC.

This clone was found a few times. The chain has TRBV19 and TRBJ1-1; 7 positions match TRBD1. Losses at the gene ends were 3 bases for V and 5 bases for J; bases not matched to a gene: 3. The germline V gene encodes CDR1 LNHDA and CDR2 SQIVND (reference sequence). The CDR3 sequence is 13 residues long. As DNA, the CDR3 is TGTGCCAGTAGTATGGCAGGGGGTACTGAAGCTTTCTTT. Its protein is CASSMAGGTEAFF.

This chain joins TRBV11-3 and TRBJ1-1; 12 bases match TRBD1. This CDR3 is 17 amino acids long. V shed 5 bases and J 6 bases; nucleotides not matched to a gene: 13. From germline, CDR1 is SGHNT and CDR2 YENEEA. CDR3 sequence: CASSALPGQGAFAEAFF. The CDR3, as DNA: TGTGCCAGCAGCGCGTTGCCGGGACAGGGGGCTTTCGCTGAAGCTTTCTTT.

V usage is TRBV2 and J usage is TRBJ1-5; 8 bases agree with TRBD1. V shed 7 bases and J 4 bases; nucleotides not matched to a gene: 3. CDR1 and CDR2 (germline): SNHLY, FYNNEI. CDR3 length: 13 residues. The CDR3 sequence: CASNRGGNQPQHF. The CDR3 DNA sequence: TGTGCCAGCAACAGGGGGGGAAATCAGCCCCAGCATTTT.

V and J are TRBV7-2 and TRBJ2-7, with D possibly TRBD1 on 5 matching bases. V lost 5 bases and J lost 6, with 17 bases in between. The CDR3 totals 14 residues. Germline V lookup: CDR1 SGHTA, CDR2 FQGNSA. The DNA of the CDR3 is TGTGCCAGCAGCCCCGGTGGGGCTCAAATCGAGCAGTACTTC. It encodes CASSPGGAQIEQYF.

CDR3 nucleotides: TGTGCCAGCAATATAGGTATCTCCTACGAGCAGTACTTC. Its translation: CASNIGISYEQYF. V and J are TRBV2 and TRBJ2-7; no clear D gene. The CDR3 runs 13 residues. Between the trimmed V and J ends, which lost 7 bases and 0 bases, there was a span of 10 bases. CDR1 and CDR2 from the germline V gene are SNHLY and FYNNEI.

The CDR3 protein is CASSPGGGGRHEQFF. CDR3 in DNA: TGTGCCAGCAGCCCGGGAGGGGGCGGGAGGCATGAGCAGTTCTTC. The chain couples TRBV7-2 to TRBJ2-1, with D possibly matching TRBD2 (8 bases). The CDR3 consists of 15 residues. Germline values: CDR1 SGHTA, CDR2 FQGNSA. V lost 5 bases and J lost 8, with 19 bases in between.

This chain uses TRBV15 with TRBJ2-5; TRBD2 agrees at 11 bases. The CDR3 has 15 residues. Germline trimming cut 5 bases from V and 3 bases from J; bases unmatched to any gene: 5. Germline V lookup: CDR1 LNHNV, CDR2 YYDKDF (reference sequence). This CDR3 is CATSAGTSGEETQYF. CDR3 nucleotides: TGTGCCACCAGCGCCGGGACTAGCGGTGAAGAGACCCAGTACTTC. Together with reference TRBV15 and TRBJ2-5, the CDR3 gives the full variable domain: DAMVIQNPRYQVTQFGKPVTLSCSQTLNHNVMYWYQQKSSQAPKLLFHYYDKDFNNEADTPDNFQSRRPNTSFCFLDIRSPGLGDTAMYLCATSAGTSGEETQYFGPGTRLLVL.

The rearrangement links TRBV5-1 to TRBJ1-5; no reliable D call. The CDR3 sequence is 15 residues long. Between the trimmed V and J ends, which lost 6 bases and 0 bases, there was a span of 13 bases. CDR1 and CDR2 (germline): SGHRS, YFSETQ. The CDR3 spells CASILARNSNQPQHF. DNA of the CDR3: TGCGCCAGCATCCTCGCAAGGAATAGCAATCAGCCCCAGCATTTT.